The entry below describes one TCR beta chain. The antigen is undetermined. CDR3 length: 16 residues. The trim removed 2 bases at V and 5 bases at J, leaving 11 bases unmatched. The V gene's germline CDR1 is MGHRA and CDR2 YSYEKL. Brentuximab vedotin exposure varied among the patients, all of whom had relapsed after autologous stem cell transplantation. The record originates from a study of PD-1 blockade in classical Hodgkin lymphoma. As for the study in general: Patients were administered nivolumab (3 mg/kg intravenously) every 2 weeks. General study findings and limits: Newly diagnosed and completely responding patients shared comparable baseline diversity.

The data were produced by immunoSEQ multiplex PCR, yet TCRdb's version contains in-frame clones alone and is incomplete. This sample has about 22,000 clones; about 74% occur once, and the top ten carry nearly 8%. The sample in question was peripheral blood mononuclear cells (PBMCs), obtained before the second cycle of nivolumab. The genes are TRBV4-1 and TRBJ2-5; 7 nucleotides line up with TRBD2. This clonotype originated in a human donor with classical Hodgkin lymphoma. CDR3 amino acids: CASSQPGGGAKETQYF. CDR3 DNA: TGCGCCAGCAGCCAACCGGGAGGAGGGGCCAAGGAGACCCAGTACTTC.